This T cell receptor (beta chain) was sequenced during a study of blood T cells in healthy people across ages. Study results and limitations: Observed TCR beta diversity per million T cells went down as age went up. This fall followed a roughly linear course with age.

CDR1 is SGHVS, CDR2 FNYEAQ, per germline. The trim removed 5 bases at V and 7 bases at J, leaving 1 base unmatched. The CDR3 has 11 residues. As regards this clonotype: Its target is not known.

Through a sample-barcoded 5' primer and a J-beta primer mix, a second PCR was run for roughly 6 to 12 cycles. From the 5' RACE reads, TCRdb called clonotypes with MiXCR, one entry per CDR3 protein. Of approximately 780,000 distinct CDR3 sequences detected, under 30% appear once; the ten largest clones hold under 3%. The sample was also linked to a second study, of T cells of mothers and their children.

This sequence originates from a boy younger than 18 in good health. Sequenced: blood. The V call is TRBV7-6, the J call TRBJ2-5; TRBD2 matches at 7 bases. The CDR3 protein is CASSGEGTQYF. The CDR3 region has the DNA TGTGCCAGCAGCGGGGAGGGGACCCAGTACTTC.